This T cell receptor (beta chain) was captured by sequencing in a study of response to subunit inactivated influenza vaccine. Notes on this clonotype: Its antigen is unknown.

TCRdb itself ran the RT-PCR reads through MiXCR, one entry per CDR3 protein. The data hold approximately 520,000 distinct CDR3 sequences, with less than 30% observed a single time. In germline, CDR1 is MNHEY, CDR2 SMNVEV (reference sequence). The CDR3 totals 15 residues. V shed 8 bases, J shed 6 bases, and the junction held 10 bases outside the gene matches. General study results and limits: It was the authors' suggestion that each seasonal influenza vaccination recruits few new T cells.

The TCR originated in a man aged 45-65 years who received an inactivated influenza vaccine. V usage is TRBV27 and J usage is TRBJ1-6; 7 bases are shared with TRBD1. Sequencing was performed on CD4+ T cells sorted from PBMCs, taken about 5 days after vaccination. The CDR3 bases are TGTGCCAGCCGTACTCCGGGACAGTTTAATTCACCCCTCCACTTT. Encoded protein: CASRTPGQFNSPLHF.